This T cell receptor (beta chain) came from a study of cytomegalovirus exposure and HLA in healthy donors. Overall study: The 95 to 150 validation repertoires used a platform that matched the one used for the approximately 670 first-cohort repertoires, as a later analysis reported. Whole-study findings and limits: It was reported that the classifier diagnosed cytomegalovirus status with high specificity and sensitivity in both the original and validation cohorts. The study recorded 164 TCR beta chains that were cytomegalovirus-associated. Specific recognition of CMV antigens was confirmed in vitro for a few chains (all CMV-associated).

Per the germline V gene, CDR1 is SGHAT and CDR2 is FQNNGV. This CDR3 comprises 14 residues. V lost 4 bases to trimming and J lost 3 bases; unmatched junction nucleotides: 3. The count of this clone is one. Antigen unknown. Sequenced by immunoSEQ multiplex PCR; TCRdb stores in-frame clones only, minus some. The sample has 110,000 or so clones; around 85% are singletons. The V call is TRBV11-2, the J call TRBJ2-1, with 7 nucleotides matching TRBD1. Source material: PBMCs. This receptor was obtained from a man younger than 35 in good health and CMV-seropositive. DNA for the CDR3: TGTGCCAGCAGCTCCCGGGACAGCTACAATGAGCAGTTCTTC. Translation gives CASSSRDSYNEQFF.